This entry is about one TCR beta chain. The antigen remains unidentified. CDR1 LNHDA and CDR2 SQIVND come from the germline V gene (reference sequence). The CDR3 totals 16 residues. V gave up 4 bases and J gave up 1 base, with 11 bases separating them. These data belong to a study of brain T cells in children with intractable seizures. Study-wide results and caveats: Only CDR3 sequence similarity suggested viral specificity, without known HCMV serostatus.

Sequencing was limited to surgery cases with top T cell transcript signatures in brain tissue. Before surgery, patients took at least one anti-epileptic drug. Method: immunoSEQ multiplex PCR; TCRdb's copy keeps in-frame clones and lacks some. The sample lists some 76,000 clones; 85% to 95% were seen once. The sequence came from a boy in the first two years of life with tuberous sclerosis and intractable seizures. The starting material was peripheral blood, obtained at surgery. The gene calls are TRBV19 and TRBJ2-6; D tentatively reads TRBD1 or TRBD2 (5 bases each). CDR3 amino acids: CASSRDRSSGANVLTF. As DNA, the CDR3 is TGTGCCAGTAGTAGGGACCGTTCTTCTGGGGCCAACGTCCTGACTTTC.